The source of this T cell receptor (beta chain) is a study of T-cell memory formation after mild COVID-19. Study background: TCR clusters mostly belonged to single donors. Broader study findings: Whereas later expanders leaned CD4+, clones contracting day 15 to 85 showed a balanced CD4/CD8 makeup. SARS-CoV-2 specificity of second-wave clones peaking day 37 was unconfirmed.

Of note for this clonotype: Antigen specificity is unknown.

The germline CDR1 and CDR2 sequences are SGHRS and YFSETQ. Trimming took 0 bases from V and 12 from J; bases not matched to a gene: 15. This CDR3 is 16 amino acids long. Each CDR3 protein gets one entry after TCRdb re-called the 5' RACE reads with MiXCR. Of fewer than 350,000 distinct CDR3 sequences listed, 18% are singletons. The TCR originated in a man younger than 35 who had mild COVID-19 (a few samples of this study predate the infection). Cell type and time point are not known. Sequencing was performed on PBMCs or a T cell subset sorted from them (not recorded which). This chain uses TRBV5-1 with TRBJ2-1, with 7 bases lining up with TRBD2. This CDR3 is CASSLVGGGAPLGQFF. CDR3 in DNA: TGCGCCAGCAGCTTGGTTGGCGGGGGAGCACCCCTTGGGCAGTTCTTC.